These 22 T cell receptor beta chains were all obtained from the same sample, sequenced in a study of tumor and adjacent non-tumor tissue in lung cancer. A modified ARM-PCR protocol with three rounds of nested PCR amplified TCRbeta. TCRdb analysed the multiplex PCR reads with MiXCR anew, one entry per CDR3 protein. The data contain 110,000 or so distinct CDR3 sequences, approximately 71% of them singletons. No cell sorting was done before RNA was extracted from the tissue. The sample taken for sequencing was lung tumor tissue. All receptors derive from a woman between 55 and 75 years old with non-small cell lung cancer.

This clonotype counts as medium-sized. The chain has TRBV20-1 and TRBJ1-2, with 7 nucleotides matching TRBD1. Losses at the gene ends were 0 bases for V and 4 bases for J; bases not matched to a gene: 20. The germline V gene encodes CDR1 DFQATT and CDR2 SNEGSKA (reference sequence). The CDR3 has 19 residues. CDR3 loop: CSARDRAGQRKGEGYGYTF. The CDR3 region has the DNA TGCAGTGCTAGAGATCGGGCGGGACAGAGGAAAGGAGAAGGCTATGGCTACACCTTC.

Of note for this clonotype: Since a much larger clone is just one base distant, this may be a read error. The CDR3 nucleotides read TGTGCCAGCAGCCCATTAATTTCCTACGAGCAGTACTTC. Its translation is CASSPLISYEQYF. The genes are TRBV6-5 and TRBJ2-7, with D uncertain. Trimming removed 6 bases at V and 1 base at J, with 10 bases between. The CDR3 sequence is 13 residues long. Germline-derived CDR1 and CDR2 are MNHEY and SVGAGI.

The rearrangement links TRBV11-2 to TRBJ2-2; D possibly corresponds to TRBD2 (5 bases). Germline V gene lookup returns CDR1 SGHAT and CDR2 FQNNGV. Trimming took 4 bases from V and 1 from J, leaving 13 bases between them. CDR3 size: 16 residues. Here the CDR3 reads CASSSVARLNTGELFF. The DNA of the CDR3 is TGTGCCAGCAGCTCCGTAGCGAGACTGAACACCGGGGAGCTGTTTTTT.

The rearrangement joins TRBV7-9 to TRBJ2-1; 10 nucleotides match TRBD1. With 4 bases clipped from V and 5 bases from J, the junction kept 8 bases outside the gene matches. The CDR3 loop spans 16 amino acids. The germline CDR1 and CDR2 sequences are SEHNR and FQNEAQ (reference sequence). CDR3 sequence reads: CASSSIAGTGDNEQFF. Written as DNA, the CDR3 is TGTGCCAGCAGCTCCATTGCCGGGACAGGGGACAATGAGCAGTTCTTC.

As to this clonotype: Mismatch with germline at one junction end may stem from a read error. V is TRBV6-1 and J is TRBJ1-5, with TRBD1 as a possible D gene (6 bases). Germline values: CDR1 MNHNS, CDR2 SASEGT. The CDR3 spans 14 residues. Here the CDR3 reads CASRSNRDGQPQDF. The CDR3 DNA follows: TGTGCAAGCAGAAGCAACAGGGACGGTCAGCCCCAGGATTTC.

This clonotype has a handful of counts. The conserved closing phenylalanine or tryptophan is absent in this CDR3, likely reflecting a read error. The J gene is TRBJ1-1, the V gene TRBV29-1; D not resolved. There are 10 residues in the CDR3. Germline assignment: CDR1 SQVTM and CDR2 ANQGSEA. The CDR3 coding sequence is TGTAGCACTGGGAACACTGAAGCTTTCTAT. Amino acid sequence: CSTGNTEAFY.

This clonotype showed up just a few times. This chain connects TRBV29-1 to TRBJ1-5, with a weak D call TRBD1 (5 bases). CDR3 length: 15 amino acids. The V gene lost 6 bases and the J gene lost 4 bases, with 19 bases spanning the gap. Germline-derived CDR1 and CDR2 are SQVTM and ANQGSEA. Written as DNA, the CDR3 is TGCAGCGTCGCTAAGAAATCAGGGCCTAATCAGCCCCAGCATTTT. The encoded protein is CSVAKKSGPNQPQHF.

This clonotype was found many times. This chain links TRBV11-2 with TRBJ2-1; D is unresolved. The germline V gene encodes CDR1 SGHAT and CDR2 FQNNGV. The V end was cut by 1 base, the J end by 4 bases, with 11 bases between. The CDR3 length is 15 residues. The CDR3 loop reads CASSLGQRIYNEQFF. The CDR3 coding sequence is TGTGCCAGCAGCTTAGGGCAGCGAATTTACAATGAGCAGTTCTTC.

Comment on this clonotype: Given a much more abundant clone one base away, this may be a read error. CDR3 sequence reads: CASSSGPGTYEQYF. The CDR3 nucleotides are TGTGCCAGCAGTTCGGGACCGGGCACCTACGAGCAGTACTTC. The rearrangement links TRBV12-3 or TRBV12-4 to TRBJ2-7; TRBD1 or TRBD2 may be the D gene (5 bases each). This CDR3 comprises 14 residues. The ends were cut back, 4 bases at V and 2 bases at J, with 12 bases in the middle.

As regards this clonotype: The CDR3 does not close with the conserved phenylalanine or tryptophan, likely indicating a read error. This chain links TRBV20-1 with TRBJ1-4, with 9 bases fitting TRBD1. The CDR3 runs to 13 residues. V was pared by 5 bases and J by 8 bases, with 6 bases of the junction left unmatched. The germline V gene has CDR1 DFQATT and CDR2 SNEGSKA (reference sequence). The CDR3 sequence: CSAVGDRDEKLFS. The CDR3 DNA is TGCAGTGCTGTGGGGGACAGGGACGAAAAACTGTTTTCC.

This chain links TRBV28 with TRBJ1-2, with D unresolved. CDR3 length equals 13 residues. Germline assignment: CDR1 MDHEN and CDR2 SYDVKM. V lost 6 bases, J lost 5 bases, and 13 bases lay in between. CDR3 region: CASSAPEGYGYTF. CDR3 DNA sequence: TGTGCCAGCAGCGCCCCAGAAGGATATGGCTACACCTTC.

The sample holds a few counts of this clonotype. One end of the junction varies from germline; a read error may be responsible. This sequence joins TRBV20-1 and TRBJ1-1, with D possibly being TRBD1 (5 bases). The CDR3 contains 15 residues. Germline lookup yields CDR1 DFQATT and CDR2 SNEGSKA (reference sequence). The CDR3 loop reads CSARVRTGVDTETFF. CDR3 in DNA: TGCAGTGCTAGAGTGAGGACGGGGGTGGACACTGAAACTTTCTTT.

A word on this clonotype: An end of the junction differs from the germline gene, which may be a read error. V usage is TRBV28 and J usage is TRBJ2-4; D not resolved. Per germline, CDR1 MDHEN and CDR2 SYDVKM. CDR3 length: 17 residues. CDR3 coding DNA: TGTGCGAGCAGTATACCCGACTCTGAAATAGCCAAAAACATTCAGTACTTC. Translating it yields CASSIPDSEIAKNIQYF.

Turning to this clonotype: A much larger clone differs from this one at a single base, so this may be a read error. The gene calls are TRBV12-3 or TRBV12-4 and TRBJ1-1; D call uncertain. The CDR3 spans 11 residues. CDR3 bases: TGTGCCAGCAGTGACCGCTCACGAGCTCTCTTT. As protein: CASSDRSRALF.

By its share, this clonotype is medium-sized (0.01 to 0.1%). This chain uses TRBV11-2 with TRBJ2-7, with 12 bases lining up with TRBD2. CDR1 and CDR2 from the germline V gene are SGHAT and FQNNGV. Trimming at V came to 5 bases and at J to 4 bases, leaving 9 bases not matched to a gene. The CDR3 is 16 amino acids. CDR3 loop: CASSLLAGGNYYEQYF. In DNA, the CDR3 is TGTGCCAGCAGCCTTCTAGCGGGGGGGAATTATTACGAGCAGTACTTC.

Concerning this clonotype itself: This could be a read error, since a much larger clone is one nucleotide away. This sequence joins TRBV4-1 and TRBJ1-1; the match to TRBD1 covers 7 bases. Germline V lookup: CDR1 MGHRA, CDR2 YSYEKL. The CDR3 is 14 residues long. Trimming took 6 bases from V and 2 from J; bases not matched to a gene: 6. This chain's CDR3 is CASSGQGVNTEAFF. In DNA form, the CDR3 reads TGCGCCAGCAGTGGGCAGGGGGTAAACACTGAAGCTTTCTTT.

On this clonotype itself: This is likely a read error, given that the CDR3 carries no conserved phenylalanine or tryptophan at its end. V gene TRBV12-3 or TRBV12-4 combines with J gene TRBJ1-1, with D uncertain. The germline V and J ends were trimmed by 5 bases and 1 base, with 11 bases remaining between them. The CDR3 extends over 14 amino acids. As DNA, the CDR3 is TGTGCCAGCAGTCCTAGCATACCGAACACTGAAGCTTTCTAT. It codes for CASSPSIPNTEAFY.

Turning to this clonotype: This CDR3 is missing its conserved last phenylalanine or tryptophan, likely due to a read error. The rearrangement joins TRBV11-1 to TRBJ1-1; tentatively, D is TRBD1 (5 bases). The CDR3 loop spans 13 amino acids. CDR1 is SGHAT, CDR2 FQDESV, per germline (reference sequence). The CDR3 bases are TGTGCTAGTAGCCGGGACCGCAACACTGAAGCTTTCTAT. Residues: CASSRDRNTEAFY.

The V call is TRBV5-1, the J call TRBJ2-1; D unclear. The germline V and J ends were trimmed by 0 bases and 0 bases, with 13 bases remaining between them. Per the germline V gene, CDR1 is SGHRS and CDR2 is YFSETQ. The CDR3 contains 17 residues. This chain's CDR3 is CASSLAGLSSSYNEQFF. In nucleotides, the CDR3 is TGCGCCAGCAGCTTGGCGGGCTTATCGAGCTCCTACAATGAGCAGTTCTTC.

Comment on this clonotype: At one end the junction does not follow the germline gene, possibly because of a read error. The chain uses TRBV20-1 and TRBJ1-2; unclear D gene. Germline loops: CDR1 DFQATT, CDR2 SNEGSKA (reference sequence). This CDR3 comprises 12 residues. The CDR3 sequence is CTANSLRSGYTF. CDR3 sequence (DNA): TGCACTGCTAACAGTCTGCGCTCCGGCTACACCTTC.

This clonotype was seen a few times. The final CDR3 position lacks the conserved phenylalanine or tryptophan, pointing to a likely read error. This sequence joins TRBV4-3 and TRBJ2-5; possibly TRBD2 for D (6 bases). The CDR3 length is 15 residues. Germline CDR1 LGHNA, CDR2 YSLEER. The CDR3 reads CASSRHRDSQETQYL. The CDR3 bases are TGCGCTAGCAGCCGGCACCGGGACTCACAAGAGACCCAGTACTTA.

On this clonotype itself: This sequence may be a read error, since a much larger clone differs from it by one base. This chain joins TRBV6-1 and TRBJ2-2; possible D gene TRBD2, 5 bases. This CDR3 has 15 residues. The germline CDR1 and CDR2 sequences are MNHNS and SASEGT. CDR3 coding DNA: TGTGCCAGCAGTGAATGGACGGCGAACACCGGGGAGCAGTTTTTT. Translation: CASSEWTANTGEQFF.